Listed here are 11 T cell receptor beta chains from one sample, sequenced in a study of control samples from healthy donors and cancer patients. Here immunoSEQ multiplex PCR was the method, and the copy in TCRdb shows in-frame clones only, minus some. Among about 130,000 clones listed, about 93% were seen once. Sequencing was carried out using PBMCs. The receptors come from a man aged 60-69 years with colorectal cancer.

The V gene is TRBV18, the J gene TRBJ2-3; a weak D match, TRBD2 (6 bases). Germline loops: CDR1 KGHSH, CDR2 LQKENI. The CDR3 loop spans 13 amino acids. V was trimmed by 5 bases and J by 4 bases, leaving 10 bases between them. Here the CDR3 DNA reads TGTGCCAGCTCAGGGGGGTCAGCAGATACGCAGTATTTT. Protein product: CASSGGSADTQYF.

The rearrangement joins TRBV27 to TRBJ1-6, with 7 bases fitting TRBD1. Looked up from germline, CDR1 is MNHEY and CDR2 is SMNVEV (reference sequence). The CDR3 has 15 amino acids. J lost 6 bases, V lost 7 bases, and 9 bases had no gene match. CDR3 residues: CASTLAAGGNSPLHF. The DNA for the CDR3 is TGTGCCAGCACTCTTGCCGCAGGGGGTAATTCACCCCTCCACTTT.

This clone appeared a few times. The chain employs TRBV3-1 (or the pseudogene TRBV3-2) and TRBJ1-6; 7 nucleotides agree with TRBD1. The length of the CDR3 is 13 residues. V shed 7 bases and J 6 bases; nucleotides not matched to a gene: 3. Germline CDR1 LGHDT, CDR2 YNNKEL (reference sequence). CDR3 bases: TGTGCCAGCAAGCGACAGGGTAATTCACCCCTCCACTTT. Its translation is CASKRQGNSPLHF.

The rearrangement joins TRBV6-6 to TRBJ1-4; D is possibly TRBD1 (6 bases). Per germline, CDR1 MNHNY and CDR2 SVGAGI (reference sequence). Deletions cut 0 bases from V and 6 bases from J, with 11 bases between. The length of the CDR3 is 15 residues. The chain's CDR3 is CASSYSDRGYEKLFF. The CDR3 nucleotides are TGTGCCAGCAGTTACTCGGACAGAGGCTATGAAAAACTGTTTTTT.

The chain couples TRBV4-1 to TRBJ1-4; D is possibly TRBD1 (5 bases). Germline CDR1 is MGHRA and CDR2 is YSYEKL. The CDR3 contains 15 residues. Between the trimmed V and J ends, which lost 1 base and 8 bases, there was a span of 14 bases. The CDR3 DNA reads TGCGCCAGCAGCCAAGCGGGCAGGGATGGGGAAAAACTGTTTTTT. Translating gives CASSQAGRDGEKLFF.

This chain uses TRBV10-1 with TRBJ2-2; 9 nucleotides align to TRBD1. The junction had 6 bases not matched to a gene; V was cut back by 7 bases and J by 3 bases. The germline CDR1 and CDR2 sequences are WNHNN and SYGVQD (reference sequence). The CDR3 contains 15 residues. Here the CDR3 DNA reads TGCGCCAGCACCCAAGACAGGGGGGACACCGGGGAGCTGTTTTTT. As protein: CASTQDRGDTGELFF.

This clone was picked up one time. The gene calls are TRBV7-8 and TRBJ1-3, with D possibly being TRBD1 (6 bases). The V end was cut by 4 bases, the J end by 0 bases, with 16 bases between. CDR1 and CDR2 (germline): SGHVS, FQNEAQ. The CDR3 spans 17 residues. The CDR3 sequence is CASSSQGQTISGNTIYF. The CDR3 region has the DNA TGTGCCAGCAGCTCTCAAGGACAGACAATCTCTGGAAACACCATATATTTT.

This chain links TRBV9 with TRBJ2-3; 8 nucleotides line up with TRBD1. Germline CDR1 and CDR2: SGDLS and YYNGEE. Germline trimming cut 6 bases from V and 3 bases from J; bases unmatched to any gene: 3. The CDR3 has 13 residues. The CDR3 protein is CASNRQGTDTQYF. The CDR3 bases are TGTGCCAGCAACCGACAGGGGACAGATACGCAGTATTTT.

The gene calls are TRBV25-1 and TRBJ2-1, with TRBD2 identical over 11 bases. Germline CDR1 MGHDK, CDR2 SYGVNS. The CDR3 runs to 17 residues. V trimming: 6 bases; J trimming: 4 bases; junction bases outside the gene matches: 11. The DNA of the CDR3 is TGTGCCAGCAGGCCCCTACTAGCGGGGGACCTTTACAATGAGCAGTTCTTC. Translation: CASRPLLAGDLYNEQFF.

V and J are TRBV29-1 and TRBJ1-1, with D unclear. The CDR3 totals 13 residues. CDR1 is SQVTM and CDR2 is ANQGSEA in the germline V gene. Trimming took 4 bases from V and 1 from J, leaving 10 bases between them. The CDR3 loop reads CSVGIGQNTEAFF. The CDR3 DNA reads TGCAGCGTTGGAATCGGGCAGAACACTGAAGCTTTCTTT. Supplemented by reference TRBV29-1 and TRBJ1-1, the full variable domain reads SAVISQKPSRDICQRGTSLTIQCQVDSQVTMMFWYRQQPGQSLTLIATANQGSEATYESGFVIDKFPISRPNLTFSTLTVSNMSPEDSSIYLCSVGIGQNTEAFFGQGTRLTVV.

This chain uses TRBV7-9 with TRBJ1-1, with TRBD1 matching over 11 bases. This CDR3 is built from 16 residues. Germline CDR1 SEHNR, CDR2 FQNEAQ (reference sequence). V lost 5 bases, J lost 8 bases, and 13 bases stayed unmatched. The CDR3 region is CASSATPGQGELEAFF. The DNA for the CDR3 is TGTGCCAGCAGCGCCACCCCGGGACAGGGGGAGTTAGAAGCTTTCTTT.